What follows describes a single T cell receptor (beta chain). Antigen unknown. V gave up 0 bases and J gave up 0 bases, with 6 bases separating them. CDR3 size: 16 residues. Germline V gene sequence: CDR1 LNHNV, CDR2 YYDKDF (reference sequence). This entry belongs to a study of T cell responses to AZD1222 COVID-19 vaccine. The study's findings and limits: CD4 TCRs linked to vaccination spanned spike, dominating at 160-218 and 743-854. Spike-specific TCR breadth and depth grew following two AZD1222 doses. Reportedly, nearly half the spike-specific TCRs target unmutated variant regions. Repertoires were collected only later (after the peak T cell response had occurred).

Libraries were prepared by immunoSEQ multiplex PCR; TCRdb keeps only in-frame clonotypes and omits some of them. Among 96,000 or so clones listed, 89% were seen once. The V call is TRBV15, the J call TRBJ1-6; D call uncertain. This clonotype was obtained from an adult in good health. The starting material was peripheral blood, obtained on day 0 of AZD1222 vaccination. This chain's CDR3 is CATSRDTSSYNSPLHF. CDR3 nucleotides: TGTGCCACCAGCAGAGATACGAGCTCCTATAATTCACCCCTCCACTTT.